Presented here are 32 T cell receptor beta chains from one specimen sequenced in a study of blood T cell repertoires in COVID-19. Profiling relied on immunoSEQ multiplex PCR, and the TCRdb table lists in-frame clones only, not all of them. The top ten clones hold around 10% of a sample with approximately 320,000 clones, approximately 86% of them seen once. The sequencing sample was made of PBMCs or T cells enriched from blood (not recorded which). The receptor source for this set is a woman younger than 35 who had recovered from COVID-19.

This chain links TRBV7-6 with TRBJ1-4; the D gene is possibly TRBD1 (5 bases). CDR1 and CDR2 (germline): SGHVS, FNYEAQ. The CDR3 runs to 16 residues. Trimming took 5 bases from V and 0 from J, leaving 13 bases between them. The CDR3 region has the DNA TGTGCCAGCAGCCCCTTGGGCAGGGCAACTAATGAAAAACTGTTTTTT. Translating it yields CASSPLGRATNEKLFF. The variable domain in full, completed from reference TRBV7-6 and TRBJ1-4, reads GAGVSQSPRYKVTKRGQDVALRCDPISGHVSLYWYRQALGQGPEFLTYFNYEAQQDKSGLPNDRFSAERPEGSISTLTIQRTEQRDSAMYRCASSPLGRATNEKLFFGSGTQLSVL.

The chain uses TRBV5-1 and TRBJ1-6; D perhaps matches TRBD1 (5 bases). Germline CDR1 SGHRS, CDR2 YFSETQ. V lost 0 bases and J 6 bases, leaving 10 bases between the germline ends. The CDR3 has 15 residues. The CDR3 coding sequence is TGCGCCAGCAGCTTGGGCGCACAGGCTAATTCACCCCTCCACTTT. Translation: CASSLGAQANSPLHF.

The chain combines TRBV7-2 with TRBJ2-5; 8 bases map to TRBD1. Germline V gene sequence: CDR1 SGHTA, CDR2 FQGNSA. The CDR3 runs to 14 residues. Trimming removed 5 bases from V and 5 bases from J; junction bases left unmatched: 7. CDR3 region: CASSRAGGRETQYF. The CDR3 DNA follows: TGTGCCAGCAGCCGGGCAGGGGGCCGGGAGACCCAGTACTTC.

The V gene is TRBV5-4, the J gene TRBJ2-3; D is possibly TRBD1 (6 bases). V gave up 4 bases and J gave up 2 bases, with 20 bases separating them. The CDR3 spans 17 residues. Germline values: CDR1 SGHNT, CDR2 YYREEE (reference sequence). The DNA for the CDR3 is TGTGCCAGCAGCCCCCGGGACATTCTGACACACACAGATACGCAGTATTTT. It is translated as CASSPRDILTHTDTQYF.

In this sample, this clone turned up once. The chain recombines TRBV28 with TRBJ1-1; D gene uncertain. The germline V gene encodes CDR1 MDHEN and CDR2 SYDVKM. The CDR3 length is 14 residues. V lost 3 bases, J lost 1 base, and 9 bases lay in between. The DNA of the CDR3 is TGTGCCAGCAGTTTGTACAGCTCGAACACTGAAGCTTTCTTT. Its protein product is CASSLYSSNTEAFF.

The V gene is TRBV25-1, the J gene TRBJ2-3; TRBD2 is a possible D gene (5 bases). V shed 2 bases and J shed 1 base, with 16 bases lying between them. CDR1 and CDR2 (germline): MGHDK, SYGVNS. The length of the CDR3 is 17 residues. The CDR3 DNA is TGTGCCAGCAGTGAACTGGGTCCTAGCTATGGCACAGATACGCAGTATTTT. Translation gives CASSELGPSYGTDTQYF.

This clone was seen a handful of times. Other DNA sequences of this sample code for an identical CDR3. The V gene is TRBV5-1, the J gene TRBJ1-4, with 9 bases fitting TRBD1. CDR1 is SGHRS and CDR2 is YFSETQ in the germline V gene. With V trimmed by 4 bases and J by 3 bases, 4 bases remained unmatched. CDR3 size: 15 residues. As DNA, the CDR3 is TGCGCCAGCAGCCTGGGACAGGGCCCTAATGAAAAACTGTTTTTT. The encoded protein is CASSLGQGPNEKLFF.

J is TRBJ1-3 and V is TRBV28; D remains unclear. Between the trimmed V and J ends, which lost 2 bases and 0 bases, there was a span of 17 bases. Germline V CDR1 and CDR2: MDHEN, SYDVKM. This CDR3 has 18 residues. CDR3 residues: CASSLPSPDGLSGNTIYF. CDR3 sequence (DNA): TGTGCCAGCAGTTTACCTTCCCCAGACGGACTCTCTGGAAACACCATATATTTT.

This clone appeared once. The V gene is TRBV5-8, the J gene TRBJ2-7; D uncertain. Trimming took 0 bases from V and 0 from J, leaving 7 bases between them. Germline V gene lookup returns CDR1 SGHTS and CDR2 YDEGEE. This CDR3 contains 14 residues. CDR3 sequence (DNA): TGTGCCAGCAGCTTGGAGACATTCTCCTACGAGCAGTACTTC. Protein: CASSLETFSYEQYF.

The chain uses TRBV10-3 and TRBJ1-2, with 12 bases that match TRBD1. The CDR3 is 15 amino acids. The V segment lost 4 bases and the J segment 4 bases; nucleotides outside the gene matches: 4. Germline CDR1 ENHRY, CDR2 SYGVKD. The CDR3 DNA reads as TGTGCCATCAGTGGGGACAGGGGGCTCGGCTATGGCTACACCTTC. Protein product: CAISGDRGLGYGYTF.

The V and J genes are TRBV7-2 and TRBJ1-6; tentatively, D is TRBD1 (5 bases). The CDR3 runs 15 residues. With 0 bases removed from V and 3 bases from J, the gap between germline ends came to 6 bases. Germline CDR1 and CDR2: SGHTA and FQGNSA. Here the CDR3 reads CASSLAQGYNSPLHF. The CDR3 nucleotides are TGTGCCAGCAGCTTAGCGCAGGGCTATAATTCACCCCTCCACTTT.

With respect to this clone: The same CDR3 arises from other DNA sequences in this sample as well. The V and J genes are TRBV19 and TRBJ1-5, with a possible D match to TRBD1 (6 bases). The CDR3 totals 13 residues. Germline V gene data show CDR1 as LNHDA and CDR2 as SQIVND (reference sequence). V was trimmed by 6 bases and J by 3 bases, leaving 9 bases between them. The CDR3 DNA reads as TGTGCCAGTAGCGGACAGCTCAATCAGCCCCAGCATTTT. The encoded protein is CASSGQLNQPQHF.

This clone was detected only once. This chain links TRBV24-1 with TRBJ2-7; 9 nucleotides agree with TRBD1. V lost 2 bases to trimming and J lost 9 bases; unmatched junction nucleotides: 10. Per the germline V gene, CDR1 is KGHDR and CDR2 is SFDVKD. This CDR3 region has 15 residues. The CDR3: CATSDSGTGIGGQYF. CDR3 sequence (DNA): TGTGCCACCAGTGATTCCGGGACAGGGATCGGTGGGCAGTACTTC.

This chain uses TRBV10-3 with TRBJ2-7; TRBD1 agrees at 12 bases. Looked up from germline, CDR1 is ENHRY and CDR2 is SYGVKD. CDR3 length equals 16 residues. Trimming removed 3 bases from V and 5 bases from J; junction bases left unmatched: 8. The CDR3 sequence: CAISDSTGTGGNEQYF. The CDR3, as DNA: TGTGCCATCAGTGATTCCACGGGGACAGGGGGCAACGAGCAGTACTTC.

This clone occurred a few times. The CDR3 region is CAITEDRNYGYTF. The CDR3 DNA reads as TGTGCCATCACCGAGGACAGGAACTATGGCTACACCTTC. This chain connects TRBV10-3 to TRBJ1-2, with TRBD1 identical over 7 bases. Germline V CDR1 and CDR2: ENHRY, SYGVKD. CDR3 length: 13 amino acids. The ends lost 7 bases at V and 2 bases at J; junction bases unmatched: 4.

This clone was detected once. V usage is TRBV12-5 and J usage is TRBJ2-2, with 12 positions matching TRBD2. Losses at the gene ends were 6 bases for V and 10 bases for J; bases not matched to a gene: 9. The CDR3 consists of 15 residues. Germline CDR1 and CDR2: LGHNT and FRNRAP. The CDR3 nucleotides are TGTGCTAGTGGGTTAGGACTAGCGGGGAGTTTGGAGCTGTTTTTT. Its translation is CASGLGLAGSLELFF.

V usage is TRBV18 and J usage is TRBJ1-1; tentative D call: TRBD1 (6 bases). The CDR3 is 16 amino acids. CDR1 is KGHSH, CDR2 LQKENI, per germline. V lost 4 bases and J 1 base, leaving 16 bases between the germline ends. DNA for the CDR3: TGTGCCAGCTCACGACAAACAATGGGACAGAACACTGAAGCTTTCTTT. This translates into CASSRQTMGQNTEAFF.

This clone appeared a single time. This chain joins TRBV7-8 and TRBJ2-1; 7 bases line up with TRBD1. The CDR3 covers 16 residues. V dropped 5 bases and J dropped 4; count of bases not matched to a gene: 11. Germline values: CDR1 SGHVS, CDR2 FQNEAQ. CDR3 sequence reads: CASSRDSPYYYNEQFF. The CDR3 DNA reads TGTGCCAGCAGCAGGGACAGCCCTTACTATTACAATGAGCAGTTCTTC.

The V call is TRBV27, the J call TRBJ1-6, with TRBD1 identical over 7 bases. V trimming: 5 bases; J trimming: 5 bases; junction bases outside the gene matches: 9. Germline V gives CDR1 MNHEY, CDR2 SMNVEV (reference sequence). CDR3 length: 16 amino acids. This chain's CDR3 is CASSPGPTGNNSPLHF. CDR3 DNA sequence: TGTGCCAGCAGTCCGGGCCCGACAGGGAATAATTCACCCCTCCACTTT.

J is TRBJ1-2 and V is TRBV6-5; no firm D call. Germline V gives CDR1 MNHEY, CDR2 SVGAGI. The length of the CDR3 is 14 residues. Trimming pared 8 bases from V and 3 bases from J, leaving 16 bases between. CDR3 sequence reads: CASSPGRSDYGYTF. Written as DNA, the CDR3 is TGTGCCAGCTCCCCCGGAAGGAGTGACTATGGCTACACCTTC.

The chain recombines TRBV2 with TRBJ2-3; 7 nucleotides agree with TRBD1. The V and J ends lost 9 bases and 11 bases, in that order; junction bases with no gene match: 11. Per germline, CDR1 SNHLY and CDR2 FYNNEI. The length of the CDR3 is 12 residues. The CDR3: CASTGQARGQYF. DNA for the CDR3: TGTGCCAGTACCGGACAGGCCCGAGGGCAGTATTTT. Supplemented by reference TRBV2 and TRBJ2-3, the full variable domain reads EPEVTQTPSHQVTQMGQEVILRCVPISNHLYFYWYRQILGQKVEFLVSFYNNEISEKSEIFDDQFSVERPDGSNFTLKIRSTKLEDSAMYFCASTGQARGQYFGPGTRLTVL.

J is TRBJ1-1 and V is TRBV30; D is uncertain. Trimming cost V 4 bases and J 3 bases, with 15 bases left between them. The CDR3 spans 14 residues. Germline V lookup: CDR1 GTSNPN, CDR2 SVGIG (reference sequence). The CDR3 loop is CAWKASPADTEAFF. The CDR3 nucleotides are TGTGCCTGGAAAGCCTCCCCGGCGGACACTGAAGCTTTCTTT.

The chain couples TRBV6-5 to TRBJ2-1, with 10 positions matching TRBD1. V dropped 7 bases and J dropped 4; count of bases not matched to a gene: 7. This CDR3 is 15 amino acids long. Germline V gives CDR1 MNHEY, CDR2 SVGAGI. CDR3 coding DNA: TGTGCCAGCACTGCCCGGGACAGGGGTTACAATGAGCAGTTCTTC. It is translated as CASTARDRGYNEQFF.

The CDR3, as DNA: TGTGCCAGCAGCATTGTAGTCTCCGCAAACAATGAGCAGTTCTTC. Encoded protein: CASSIVVSANNEQFF. The chain uses TRBV5-8 and TRBJ2-1, with no clear D. Trimming shortened V by 4 bases and J by 5 bases, and 16 bases separated the two germline ends. Germline values: CDR1 SGHTS, CDR2 YDEGEE. The length of the CDR3 is 15 residues. Complete variable domain (other parts from reference TRBV5-8 and TRBJ2-1): EAGVTQSPTHLIKTRGQQATLRCSPISGHTSVYWYQQALGLGLQFLLWYDEGEERNRGNFPPRFSGRQFPNYSSELNVNALELEDSALYLCASSIVVSANNEQFFGPGTRLTVL.

The chain combines TRBV7-2 with TRBJ2-7; 9 nucleotides line up with TRBD1. Germline loops: CDR1 SGHTA, CDR2 FQGNSA. The CDR3 extends over 16 amino acids. The V and J ends lost 1 base and 3 bases, in that order; junction bases with no gene match: 7. The CDR3 is CASSLGGQGKGYEQYF. As DNA, the CDR3 is TGTGCCAGCAGCTTAGGGGGACAGGGAAAGGGCTACGAGCAGTACTTC.

CDR3 coding DNA: TGTGCCAGCAGCTTAGGGCCAGGGGGGACTGAAGCTTTCTTT. The encoded protein is CASSLGPGGTEAFF. This chain connects TRBV11-3 to TRBJ1-1; 7 positions match TRBD1. CDR1 and CDR2 from the germline V gene are SGHNT and YENEEA. The CDR3 has 14 amino acids. The V gene end was trimmed by 1 base and the J gene end by 5 bases; junction bases not matched to a gene: 4. The full variable domain, with the rest looked up from reference TRBV11-3 and TRBJ1-1, is EAGVVQSPRYKIIEKKQPVAFWCNPISGHNTLYWYLQNLGQGPELLIRYENEEAVDDSQLPKDRFSAERLKGVDSTLKIQPAELGDSAVYLCASSLGPGGTEAFFGQGTRLTVV.

J is TRBJ2-3 and V is TRBV29-1; maybe TRBD2 (6 bases). This CDR3 has 14 residues. Deletions cut 3 bases from V and 1 base from J, with 11 bases between. Germline-derived CDR1 and CDR2 are SQVTM and ANQGSEA. CDR3 loop: CSVDGGTGTDTQYF. The CDR3 coding sequence is TGCAGCGTTGACGGGGGTACGGGCACAGATACGCAGTATTTT.

The rearrangement joins TRBV7-9 to TRBJ2-3, with D maybe TRBD1 (7 bases). The ends were cut back, 5 bases at V and 4 bases at J, with 19 bases in the middle. The CDR3 has 16 residues. Germline V gene sequence: CDR1 SEHNR, CDR2 FQNEAQ (reference sequence). The CDR3 bases are TGTGCCAGCAGCCGGACCTACAGGGGAGGCGCAGATACGCAGTATTTT. Translation gives CASSRTYRGGADTQYF.

The table lists this clone with a count of one. The chain employs TRBV18 and TRBJ2-5, with D possibly matching TRBD1 (6 bases). The CDR3 runs to 15 residues. Trimming shortened V by 3 bases and J by 2 bases, and 13 bases separated the two germline ends. CDR1 and CDR2 (germline): KGHSH, LQKENI. In DNA form, the CDR3 reads TGTGCCAGCTCACCCCCGGGACAAATGCAAGAGACCCAGTACTTC. This translates into CASSPPGQMQETQYF.

This clone was seen a single time. The chain is built from TRBV6-5 and TRBJ2-1, with 7 bases aligning to TRBD2. V lost 4 bases, J lost 4 bases, and 7 bases stayed unmatched. This CDR3 region has 15 residues. From germline, CDR1 is MNHEY and CDR2 SVGAGI. As DNA, the CDR3 is TGTGCCAGCAGTTCGTCTAGCGGCCCATACAATGAGCAGTTCTTC. It translates to CASSSSSGPYNEQFF.

The genes are TRBV10-1 and TRBJ1-2, with TRBD1 matching over 7 bases. The CDR3 is made up of 14 amino acids. V gave up 6 bases and J gave up 6 bases; unmatched junction bases: 10. Germline CDR1 and CDR2: WNHNN and SYGVQD (reference sequence). In DNA form, the CDR3 reads TGCGCCAGCAGGAGGGACCTCCAGGGGGATGGCTACACCTTC. Translating gives CASRRDLQGDGYTF.

V usage is TRBV6-2 or TRBV6-3 and J usage is TRBJ1-4, with TRBD1 identical over 8 bases. J gave up 6 bases and V 0 bases, and 12 bases lay outside the gene matches. CDR1 is MNHEY, CDR2 SVGEGT, per germline. This CDR3 is built from 18 residues. CDR3 region: CASSYSMSGGSVDEKLFF. CDR3 nucleotide sequence: TGTGCCAGCAGTTACTCGATGTCAGGGGGCTCTGTGGATGAAAAACTGTTTTTT.